These 17 T cell receptor beta chains originate from one sample sequenced in a study of radiotherapy plus CTLA-4 blockade in lung cancer (dated by TCRdb to between 2017 and 2018). Receptors were amplified or captured by the immunoSEQ multiplex PCR assay. The immuneACCESS repertoire file appears here via TCRdb, limited to in-frame rearrangements. These files lack a portion of the clones; in checked studies, under half of the deficit traces to unresolved V genes, and the cause of the others is not known. The sample table contains tens of thousands of clones; only one count was recorded for about 70% of them. Around 8.8% of the sample is held by the ten biggest clonotypes. The sequencing used peripheral blood, collected from a patient treated with radiotherapy plus ipilimumab. These receptors all come from a human donor with non-small cell lung cancer whose response to radiotherapy plus ipilimumab could not be evaluated.

The chain links TRBV30 to TRBJ1-2; 8 bases are a match to TRBD1. Germline V gene sequence: CDR1 GTSNPN, CDR2 SVGIG (reference sequence). V lost 4 bases, J lost 5 bases, and 15 bases stayed unmatched. The length of the CDR3 is 16 residues. CDR3 DNA sequence: TGTGCCTGGAACCGGCCAGGGGGCGTGGAGGGATATGGCTACACCTTC. Translating gives CAWNRPGGVEGYGYTF.

The CDR3 DNA reads TGTGCCAGCCGCAGGAGCGGTTCACCCCTCCACTTT. Its translation: CASRRSGSPLHF. The chain couples TRBV6-1 to TRBJ1-6; no definite D call. The germline V and J ends were trimmed by 8 bases and 9 bases, with 11 bases remaining between them. Germline loops: CDR1 MNHNS, CDR2 SASEGT. The CDR3 has 12 residues.

This clone occurred many times. V gene TRBV30 combines with J gene TRBJ1-2; no definite D call. This CDR3 spans 13 amino acids. Looked up from germline, CDR1 is GTSNPN and CDR2 is SVGIG (reference sequence). Trimming left V 8 bases short and J 2 bases short, with 15 bases between. CDR3 amino acids: CAIMAIGNYGYTF. Here the CDR3 DNA reads TGTGCCATTATGGCGATCGGGAACTATGGCTACACCTTC.

The chain links TRBV5-6 to TRBJ1-2; D ambiguous. This CDR3 is 15 amino acids long. From germline, CDR1 is SGHDT and CDR2 YYEEEE. Trimming cost V 2 bases and J 7 bases, with 18 bases left between them. The CDR3 loop reads CASSLIAPPRGGYTF. The CDR3 DNA reads as TGTGCCAGCAGCTTAATCGCGCCCCCGCGGGGTGGCTACACCTTC.

Notes on this clone: At one boundary the junction diverges from the germline segment, which might be a read error. This chain links TRBV19 with TRBJ2-2; D ambiguous. This CDR3 spans 13 amino acids. Germline CDR1 and CDR2: LNHDA and SQIVND (reference sequence). CDR3 nucleotides: TGTGCCAGTAGTATAGAGAACAGCGGGGAGCTGTTTTTT. Translated, it gives CASSIENSGELFF.

The rearrangement joins TRBV9 to TRBJ2-2; D not resolved. Trimming removed 0 bases at V and 4 bases at J, with 13 bases between. There are 16 residues in the CDR3. Germline V lookup: CDR1 SGDLS, CDR2 YYNGEE. CDR3 in amino acids: CASSVALDTSTGELFF. CDR3 DNA: TGTGCCAGCAGCGTAGCTCTTGACACCTCCACCGGGGAGCTGTTTTTT.

This chain uses TRBV6-1 with TRBJ1-2; TRBD1 matches 9 bases. This CDR3 is built from 14 residues. CDR1 and CDR2 (germline): MNHNS, SASEGT. V lost 5 bases and J lost 6; bases outside the gene matches: 7. In DNA, the CDR3 is TGTGCCAGCAGTACCTGGACAGGGGAGCATGGCTACACCTTC. Translated, it gives CASSTWTGEHGYTF.

The V and J genes are TRBV27 and TRBJ1-5, with 7 bases matching TRBD1. CDR1 is MNHEY, CDR2 SMNVEV, per germline (reference sequence). The CDR3 has 14 residues. The J segment lost 3 bases and the V segment lost 3 bases, leaving 2 bases of the junction unmatched. The CDR3 spells CASSLTGSNQPQHF. CDR3 DNA: TGTGCCAGCAGTTTGACAGGGTCCAATCAGCCCCAGCATTTT.

V and J are TRBV5-4 and TRBJ2-1; 9 bases agree with TRBD1. Losses at the gene ends were 3 bases for V and 7 bases for J; bases not matched to a gene: 14. This CDR3 comprises 17 residues. CDR1 and CDR2 (germline): SGHNT, YYREEE (reference sequence). The CDR3 reads CASSSLTLGTGTNEQFF. The CDR3 DNA reads as TGTGCCAGCAGCTCCTTAACTCTCGGGACAGGGACTAATGAGCAGTTCTTC.

The chain recombines TRBV2 with TRBJ2-7; D may be TRBD1 (6 bases). Germline CDR1 and CDR2: SNHLY and FYNNEI. Trimming stripped 11 bases from V and 7 bases from J, with 21 bases between. The length of the CDR3 is 13 residues. The CDR3 reads CAGAGGYLREQYF. The CDR3 DNA reads as TGTGCCGGGGCTGGGGGCTACCTTAGGGAGCAGTACTTC. The entire variable domain, with the rest obtained from reference TRBV2 and TRBJ2-7, is as follows: EPEVTQTPSHQVTQMGQEVILRCVPISNHLYFYWYRQILGQKVEFLVSFYNNEISEKSEIFDDQFSVERPDGSNFTLKIRSTKLEDSAMYFCAGAGGYLREQYFGPGTRLTVT.

This clone has just a few counts. CDR3 residues: CASSEFRPQHF. CDR3 sequence (DNA): TGTGCCAGCAGTGAATTTAGGCCCCAGCATTTT. The genes are TRBV6-1 and TRBJ1-5; no definite D call. The CDR3 is made up of 11 amino acids. Germline V gives CDR1 MNHNS, CDR2 SASEGT. V was shortened by 2 bases and J by 9 bases, with 5 bases between the two germline ends.

The CDR3 sequence is CASSSTTGGNTEAFF. Written as DNA, the CDR3 is TGTGCCAGCAGCTCCACGACAGGGGGAAACACTGAAGCTTTCTTT. This sequence joins TRBV7-3 and TRBJ1-1; 9 bases match TRBD1. The V segment lost 4 bases and the J segment 2 bases; nucleotides outside the gene matches: 5. This CDR3 region has 15 residues. Germline V gene data show CDR1 as SGHTA and CDR2 as FQGTGA.

In its sample, this clone was seen a few times. This rearrangement joins TRBV2 to TRBJ2-5, with D unclear. The CDR3 has 13 residues. V lost 4 bases, J lost 2 bases, and 8 bases lay in between. CDR1 and CDR2 (germline): SNHLY, FYNNEI. CDR3 in amino acids: CASSGQWQETQYF. CDR3 nucleotide sequence: TGTGCCAGCAGTGGGCAGTGGCAAGAGACCCAGTACTTC.

The chain couples TRBV7-9 to TRBJ2-7; 10 nucleotides align to TRBD2. The V segment lost 1 base and the J segment 2 bases; nucleotides outside the gene matches: 14. CDR3 length equals 19 residues. Germline V CDR1 and CDR2: SEHNR, FQNEAQ (reference sequence). Here the CDR3 DNA reads TGTGCCAGCAGCTTAGGGTGGTCGGCTAGCGGGGGACCTACCTACGAGCAGTACTTC. Its translation is CASSLGWSASGGPTYEQYF. The complete variable domain, with remaining parts taken from reference TRBV7-9 and TRBJ2-7, reads DTGVSQNPRHKITKRGQNVTFRCDPISEHNRLYWYRQTLGQGPEFLTYFQNEAQLEKSRLLSDRFSAERPKGSFSTLEIQRTEQGDSAMYLCASSLGWSASGGPTYEQYFGPGTRLTVT.

The chain links TRBV27 to TRBJ1-1; 7 bases fit TRBD1. This CDR3 spans 13 amino acids. Germline V lookup: CDR1 MNHEY, CDR2 SMNVEV (reference sequence). Losses at the gene ends were 3 bases for V and 5 bases for J; bases not matched to a gene: 3. The CDR3 spells CASSFPGGTEAFF. The DNA of the CDR3 is TGTGCCAGCAGTTTTCCAGGGGGGACTGAAGCTTTCTTT.

The chain uses TRBV7-2 and TRBJ2-3; 8 bases are shared with TRBD2. The CDR3 length is 15 residues. With V trimmed by 2 bases and J by 3 bases, 4 bases remained unmatched. Germline CDR1 is SGHTA and CDR2 is FQGNSA. The CDR3 reads CASSLRAGVTDTQYF. Here the CDR3 DNA reads TGTGCCAGCAGCTTAAGAGCGGGAGTGACAGATACGCAGTATTTT.

This clone was counted a single time. The V gene is TRBV28, the J gene TRBJ1-1; 8 bases are a match to TRBD1. Germline CDR1 and CDR2: MDHEN and SYDVKM. The CDR3 consists of 15 residues. The V segment lost 0 bases and the J segment 4 bases; nucleotides outside the gene matches: 4. The CDR3 here is CASSLWRTGLTEAFF. In DNA form, the CDR3 reads TGTGCCAGCAGTTTATGGAGGACAGGGCTCACTGAAGCTTTCTTT.